This T cell receptor beta chain was recovered during a study of T cell changes during pregnancy in multiple sclerosis. CDR1 and CDR2 (germline): SGDLS, YYNGEE. J was trimmed by 6 bases and V by 5 bases; bases with no gene match: 12. The CDR3 sequence is 16 residues long. This clone was seen more than once but under ten times. Sequencing was performed with immunoSEQ multiplex PCR; in TCRdb, only in-frame clones are kept and a portion is missing. The table shows some 80,000 clones, with about 94% occurring only once. The rearrangement links TRBV9 to TRBJ2-2; 8 bases agree with TRBD2. The sample was peripheral blood, taken in the third trimester of pregnancy. The clonotype originates from a female donor with multiple sclerosis, enrolled in a pregnancy study. CDR3 residues: CASSEPGLVDSGELFF. The CDR3, as DNA: TGTGCCAGCAGTGAGCCGGGACTAGTGGATTCCGGGGAGCTGTTTTTT.